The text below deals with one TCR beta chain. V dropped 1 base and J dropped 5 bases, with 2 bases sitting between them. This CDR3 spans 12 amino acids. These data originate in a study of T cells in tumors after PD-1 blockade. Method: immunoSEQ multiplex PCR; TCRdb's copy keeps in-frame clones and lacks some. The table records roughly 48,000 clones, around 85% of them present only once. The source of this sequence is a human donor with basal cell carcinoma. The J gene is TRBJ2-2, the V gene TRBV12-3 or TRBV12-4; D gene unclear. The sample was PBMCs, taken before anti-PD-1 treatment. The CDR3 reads CASSLGTGELFF. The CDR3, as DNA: TGTGCCAGCAGTTTAGGGACCGGGGAGCTGTTTTTT.